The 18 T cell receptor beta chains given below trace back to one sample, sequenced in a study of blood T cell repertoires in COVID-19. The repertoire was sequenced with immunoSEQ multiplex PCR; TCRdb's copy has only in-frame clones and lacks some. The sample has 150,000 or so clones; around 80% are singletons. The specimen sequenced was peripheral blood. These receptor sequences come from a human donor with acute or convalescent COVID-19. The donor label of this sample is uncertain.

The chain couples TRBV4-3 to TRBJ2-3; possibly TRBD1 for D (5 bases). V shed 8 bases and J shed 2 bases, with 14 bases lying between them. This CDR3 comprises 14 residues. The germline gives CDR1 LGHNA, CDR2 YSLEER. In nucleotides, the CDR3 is TGCGCCAGCGGTCCCTTGGGGCTCACAGATACGCAGTATTTT. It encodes CASGPLGLTDTQYF.

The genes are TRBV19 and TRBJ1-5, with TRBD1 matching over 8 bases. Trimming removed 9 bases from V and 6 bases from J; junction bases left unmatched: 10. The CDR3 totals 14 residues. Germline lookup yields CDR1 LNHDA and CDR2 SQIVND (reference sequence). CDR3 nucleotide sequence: TGTGCCAGCGTCAAGACAGGGGTGAGTCAGCCCCAGCATTTT. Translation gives CASVKTGVSQPQHF.

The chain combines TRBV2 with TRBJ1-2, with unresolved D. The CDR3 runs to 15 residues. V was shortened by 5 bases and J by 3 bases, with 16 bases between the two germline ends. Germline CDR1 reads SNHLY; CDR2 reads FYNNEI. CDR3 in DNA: TGTGCCAGCAGTACCCGGTCGGGGTTAGACTATGGCTACACCTTC. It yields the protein CASSTRSGLDYGYTF. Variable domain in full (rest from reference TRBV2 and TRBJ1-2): EPEVTQTPSHQVTQMGQEVILRCVPISNHLYFYWYRQILGQKVEFLVSFYNNEISEKSEIFDDQFSVERPDGSNFTLKIRSTKLEDSAMYFCASSTRSGLDYGYTFGSGTRLTVV.

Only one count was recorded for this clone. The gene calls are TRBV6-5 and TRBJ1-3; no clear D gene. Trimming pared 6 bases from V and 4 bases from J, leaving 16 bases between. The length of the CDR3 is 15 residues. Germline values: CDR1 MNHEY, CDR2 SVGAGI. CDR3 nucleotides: TGTGCCAGCAGCTCAGGCTTATCTGGGGGAAACACCATATATTTT. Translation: CASSSGLSGGNTIYF.

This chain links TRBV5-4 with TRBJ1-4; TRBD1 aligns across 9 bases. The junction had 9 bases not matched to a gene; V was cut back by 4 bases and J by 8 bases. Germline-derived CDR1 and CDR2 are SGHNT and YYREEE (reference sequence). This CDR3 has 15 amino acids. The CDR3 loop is CASSIGTGSQEKLFF. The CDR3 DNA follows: TGTGCCAGCAGCATAGGGACAGGGAGTCAGGAAAAACTGTTTTTT.

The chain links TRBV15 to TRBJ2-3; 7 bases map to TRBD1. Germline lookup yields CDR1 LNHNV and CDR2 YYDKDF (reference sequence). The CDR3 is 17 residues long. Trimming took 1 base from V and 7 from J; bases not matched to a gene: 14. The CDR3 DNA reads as TGTGCCACCAGCAGAGGGGCTTTCCGGATAGGGGGCAATACGCAGTATTTT. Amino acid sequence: CATSRGAFRIGGNTQYF.

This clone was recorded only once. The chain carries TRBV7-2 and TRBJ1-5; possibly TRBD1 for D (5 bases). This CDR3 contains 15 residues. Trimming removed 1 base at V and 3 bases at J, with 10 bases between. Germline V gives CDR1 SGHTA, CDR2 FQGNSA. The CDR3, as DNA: TGTGCCAGCAGCTTAGGGGGGGTGGCCAATCAGCCCCAGCATTTT. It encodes CASSLGGVANQPQHF.

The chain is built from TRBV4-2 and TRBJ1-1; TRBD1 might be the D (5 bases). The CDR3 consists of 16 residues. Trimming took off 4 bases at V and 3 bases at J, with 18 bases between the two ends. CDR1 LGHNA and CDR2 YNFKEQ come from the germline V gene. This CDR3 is CASSLRGGGSDTEAFF. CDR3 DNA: TGTGCCAGCAGCCTCCGAGGTGGGGGGTCGGACACTGAAGCTTTCTTT.

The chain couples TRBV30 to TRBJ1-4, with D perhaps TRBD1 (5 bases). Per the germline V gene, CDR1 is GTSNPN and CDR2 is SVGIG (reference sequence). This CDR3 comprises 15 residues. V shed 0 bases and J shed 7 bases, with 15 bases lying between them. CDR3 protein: CAWSVRGNGFEKLFF. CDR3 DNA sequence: TGTGCCTGGAGTGTACGGGGGAACGGGTTTGAAAAACTGTTTTTT. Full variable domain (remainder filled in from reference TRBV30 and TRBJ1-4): SQTIHQWPATLVQPVGSPLSLECTVEGTSNPNLYWYRQAAGRGLQLLFYSVGIGQISSEVPQNLSASRPQDRQFILSSKKLLLSDSGFYLCAWSVRGNGFEKLFFGSGTQLSVL.

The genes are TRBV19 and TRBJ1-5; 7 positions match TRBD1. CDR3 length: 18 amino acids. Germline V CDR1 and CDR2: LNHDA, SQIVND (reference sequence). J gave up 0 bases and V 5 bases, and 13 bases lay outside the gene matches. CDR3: CASSGHLTGVYSNQPQHF. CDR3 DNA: TGTGCCAGTAGTGGTCACCTCACAGGGGTCTATAGCAATCAGCCCCAGCATTTT.

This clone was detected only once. CDR3 sequence reads: CASSLAPGGLTDTQYF. The CDR3 DNA reads as TGTGCCAGCAGCTTAGCTCCGGGGGGGCTCACAGATACGCAGTATTTT. This chain links TRBV7-2 with TRBJ2-3; 8 bases are shared with TRBD2. This CDR3 region has 16 residues. The germline gives CDR1 SGHTA, CDR2 FQGNSA. The junction had 4 bases not matched to a gene; V was cut back by 0 bases and J by 2 bases.

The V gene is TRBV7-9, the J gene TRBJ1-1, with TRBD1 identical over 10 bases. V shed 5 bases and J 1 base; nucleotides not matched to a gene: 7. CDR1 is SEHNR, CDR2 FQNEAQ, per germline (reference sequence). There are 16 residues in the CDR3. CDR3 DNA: TGTGCCAGCAGCCTAAGACAGGGGGCTTCGAACACTGAAGCTTTCTTT. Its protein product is CASSLRQGASNTEAFF.

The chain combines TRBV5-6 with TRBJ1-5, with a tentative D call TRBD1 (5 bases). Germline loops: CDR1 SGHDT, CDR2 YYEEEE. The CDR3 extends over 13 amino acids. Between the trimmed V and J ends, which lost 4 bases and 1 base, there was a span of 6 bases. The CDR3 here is CASSRGSNQPQHF. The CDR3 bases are TGTGCCAGCAGCCGGGGGAGCAATCAGCCCCAGCATTTT.

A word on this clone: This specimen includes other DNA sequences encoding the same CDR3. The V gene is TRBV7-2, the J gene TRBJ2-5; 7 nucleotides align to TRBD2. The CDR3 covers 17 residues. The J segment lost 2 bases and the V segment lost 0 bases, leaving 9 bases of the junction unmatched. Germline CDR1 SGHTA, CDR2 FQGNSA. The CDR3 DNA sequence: TGTGCCAGCAGCTTAGCAAGAGGCGGGGGAATTCAAGAGACCCAGTACTTC. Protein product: CASSLARGGGIQETQYF.

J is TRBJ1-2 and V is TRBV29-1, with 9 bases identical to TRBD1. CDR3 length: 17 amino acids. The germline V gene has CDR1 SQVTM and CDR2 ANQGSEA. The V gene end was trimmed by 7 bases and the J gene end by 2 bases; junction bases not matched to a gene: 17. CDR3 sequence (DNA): TGCAGCGCCTCAATGTGGGACAGGGAAGAAGCCAACTATGGCTACACCTTC. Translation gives CSASMWDREEANYGYTF.

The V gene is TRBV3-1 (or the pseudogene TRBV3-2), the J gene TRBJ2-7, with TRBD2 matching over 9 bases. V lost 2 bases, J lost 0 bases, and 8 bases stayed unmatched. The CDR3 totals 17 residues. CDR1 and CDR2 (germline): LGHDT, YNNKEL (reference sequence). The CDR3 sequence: CASSQSWLAGNSYEQYF. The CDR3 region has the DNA TGTGCCAGCAGCCAATCTTGGCTAGCGGGGAACTCCTACGAGCAGTACTTC.

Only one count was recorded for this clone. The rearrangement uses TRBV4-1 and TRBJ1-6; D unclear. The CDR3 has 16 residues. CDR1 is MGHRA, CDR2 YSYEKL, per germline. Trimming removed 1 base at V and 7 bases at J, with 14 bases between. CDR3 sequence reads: CASSQVTAGGNSPLHF. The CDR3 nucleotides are TGCGCCAGCAGCCAAGTTACCGCAGGTGGGAATTCACCCCTCCACTTT.

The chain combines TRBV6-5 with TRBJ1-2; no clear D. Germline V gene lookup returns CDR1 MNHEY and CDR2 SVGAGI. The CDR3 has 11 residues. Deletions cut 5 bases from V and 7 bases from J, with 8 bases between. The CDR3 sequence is CASSRGLGYTF. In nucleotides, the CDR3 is TGTGCCAGCAGTCGTGGACTTGGCTACACCTTC.